This TCR beta chain was identified in a study of patients and donors after allogeneic stem cell transplantation. TCRdb re-analysed the RT-PCR reads in MiXCR, keeping a single row per CDR3 protein. The sample includes fewer than 5,000 distinct CDR3 sequences, roughly a sixth of them seen just once. The CDR3 covers 13 residues. Trimming took off 7 bases at V and 7 bases at J, with 11 bases between the two ends. The V gene's germline CDR1 is SNHLY and CDR2 FYNNEI. Sequencing was performed on blood, either unsorted or a sorted T cell fraction (not recorded which). This TCR derives from a human donor who was either an allogeneic HSCT recipient or a stem cell or donor lymphocyte infusion donor (not recorded which). It is not recorded whose cells these are; they may come from a transplant donor. This chain joins TRBV2 and TRBJ1-6; D is undetermined. The CDR3 sequence: CASMKRGNSPLHF. The CDR3 nucleotides read TGTGCCAGCATGAAAAGAGGCAATTCACCCCTCCACTTT. Supplemented by reference TRBV2 and TRBJ1-6, the full variable domain reads EPEVTQTPSHQVTQMGQEVILRCVPISNHLYFYWYRQILGQKVEFLVSFYNNEISEKSEIFDDQFSVERPDGSNFTLKIRSTKLEDSAMYFCASMKRGNSPLHFGNGTRLTVT.